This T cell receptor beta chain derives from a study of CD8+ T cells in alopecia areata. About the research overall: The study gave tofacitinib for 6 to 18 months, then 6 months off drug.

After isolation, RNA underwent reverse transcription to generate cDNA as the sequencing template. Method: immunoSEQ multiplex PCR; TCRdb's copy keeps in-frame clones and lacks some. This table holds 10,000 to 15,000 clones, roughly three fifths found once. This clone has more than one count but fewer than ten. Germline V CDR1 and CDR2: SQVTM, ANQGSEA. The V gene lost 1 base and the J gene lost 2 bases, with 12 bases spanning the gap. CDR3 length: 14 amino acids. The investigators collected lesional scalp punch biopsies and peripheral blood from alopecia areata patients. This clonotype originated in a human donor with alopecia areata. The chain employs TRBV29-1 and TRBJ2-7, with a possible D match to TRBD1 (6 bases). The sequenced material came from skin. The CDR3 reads CSVEVGARPYEQYF. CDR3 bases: TGCAGCGTTGAAGTGGGGGCGCGTCCCTACGAGCAGTACTTC.